This T cell receptor beta chain was sequenced in a study of blood T cell repertoires in COVID-19 (dated by TCRdb to 2018 to 2020). Turning to the overall study: Samples covering the acute and convalescent phases of COVID-19 were provided by collaborators in the United States, Italy and Spain. The prospective study material was composed of cDNA or gDNA derived from T cells, B-cell-depleted T cells, or PBMCs. HLA class I and class II types, where available, came from metadata supplied by the sample provider rather than from assay-based typing. Samples were obtained from the ongoing ImmuneRACE study (first 160 participants) and from over 1,000 subjects provided by 6 global collaborators. A de-identified subject ID, COVID-19 status, age in years and sex were almost always included in the sample metadata. The repertoires were made available in a free public database intended to serve as a resource for research on the immune response to SARS-CoV-2. Subjects who had been exposed to COVID-19, were actively infected with it, or had recovered from it provided the deeply sampled blood TCRbeta repertoires that made up the dataset.

Study-level results and caveats: How much clinical and demographic metadata was included differed by source and by participant, and the metadata was provided uncurated.

TCRbeta CDR3 regions were amplified from genomic DNA using the immunoSEQ Assay, a bias-controlled multiplex PCR. Per the source publication's procedure: Nucleated cell counts per sample were estimated from amplification of reference gene primers within the assay. To quantify the absolute abundance of each unique TCRbeta CDR3 rearrangement, sequence reads were collapsed and filtered. For each sample, productive Simpson clonality was calculated as the square root of Simpson's diversity index over productive rearrangements. Here the immuneACCESS table is served through TCRdb, limited to in-frame sequences with V and J called. Missing clones are a known gap in these copies; in checked studies unresolved V genes cover under half, and the rest lacks a known reason. V, J and clone size derive from that table, while D and trimming were established from the DNA sequence. The table for this sample lists about 36,000 clones; over 65% of them were counted only once. The ten top clones hold roughly 2% of the sample.

Concerning this clone itself: Which antigen it targets is not known. Per-base quality was not reported, and no clone a single base away is much larger than it.

The collaborating institutions used their own protocols to collect whole blood in K2EDTA tubes. For TCRbeta analysis, collaborators shipped samples as frozen whole blood, isolated PBMCs, or DNA extracted from either of those sample types. The sequencing sample was made of peripheral blood. The source of this sequence is a man aged 55-75 years with active COVID-19.

The CDR3 region: CASSVAGGENSPLHF. The DNA is as follows: TGTGCCAGCAGCGTAGCCGGGGGTGAGAATTCACCCCTCCACTTT. Rearrangement joined TRBV9 to TRBJ1-6, and TRBD1 may be the D gene, going by 5 matching bases. V and J are truncated by 0 bases and 7 bases respectively, leaving an intervening sequence of 11 bases. As encoded in the germline V gene, CDR1 is SGDLS while CDR2 is YYNGEE. The cysteine opens and the phenylalanine closes a CDR3 of 15 amino acids. Only the CDR3 region is kept as DNA, spanning 45 bases read in frame from base 1.